The 14 T cell receptor beta chains below were found in one sample sequenced in a study of blood T cell repertoires in COVID-19. Sequencing used immunoSEQ multiplex PCR; TCRdb keeps in-frame clones, though not all of them. The table shows roughly 150,000 clones, with approximately 80% occurring only once. Sequencing was performed on peripheral blood. These receptors were obtained from a human donor in a cohort sampled during active COVID-19.

The chain employs TRBV9 and TRBJ1-6; no reliable D call. The germline gives CDR1 SGDLS, CDR2 YYNGEE. The CDR3 contains 11 residues. With 6 bases removed from V and 9 bases from J, the gap between germline ends came to 7 bases. CDR3 region: CASTGGSPLHF. CDR3 nucleotides: TGTGCCAGCACGGGAGGTTCACCCCTCCACTTT.

The sample holds a few counts of this clone. The rearrangement links TRBV5-5 to TRBJ1-2; D is ambiguous. CDR3 length: 12 amino acids. Trimming took off 3 bases at V and 4 bases at J, with 7 bases between the two ends. Germline V gene sequence: CDR1 SGHKS, CDR2 YYEKEE (reference sequence). CDR3 protein: CASSSDFYGYTF. The DNA of the CDR3 is TGTGCCAGCAGCTCAGATTTCTATGGCTACACCTTC.

V gene TRBV2 combines with J gene TRBJ2-5; TRBD1 might be the D (6 bases). The length of the CDR3 is 15 residues. V lost 5 bases, J lost 2 bases, and 15 bases lay in between. CDR1 and CDR2 (germline): SNHLY, FYNNEI. The CDR3 DNA reads as TGTGCCAGCAGTCAACAGGGAGTGCGGCAAGAGACCCAGTACTTC. It encodes CASSQQGVRQETQYF.

This sequence joins TRBV14 and TRBJ2-1, with D tentatively TRBD2 (6 bases). From germline, CDR1 is SGHDN and CDR2 FVKESK. There are 16 residues in the CDR3. Trimming took 4 bases from V and 4 from J, leaving 17 bases between them. CDR3 coding DNA: TGTGCCAGCAGCCCCCTCGGCCTGGAGGGGTACAATGAGCAGTTCTTC. Encoded protein: CASSPLGLEGYNEQFF.

The rearrangement links TRBV18 to TRBJ1-6, with 7 bases lining up with TRBD1. The ends lost 4 bases at V and 10 bases at J; junction bases unmatched: 7. The CDR3 extends over 14 amino acids. Germline values: CDR1 KGHSH, CDR2 LQKENI. The CDR3 nucleotides are TGTGCCAGCTCACGGCAGGGGGTAGAGTCACCCCTCCACTTT. This sequence encodes CASSRQGVESPLHF.

The chain employs TRBV27 and TRBJ2-3; 11 bases agree with TRBD2. V shed 4 bases and J 2 bases; nucleotides not matched to a gene: 5. The CDR3 has 16 amino acids. In germline, CDR1 is MNHEY, CDR2 SMNVEV (reference sequence). The CDR3 loop reads CASSSLAGALTDTQYF. The CDR3 coding sequence is TGTGCCAGCAGTTCACTAGCGGGAGCACTCACAGATACGCAGTATTTT.

The chain uses TRBV6-2 or TRBV6-3 and TRBJ2-2; D call uncertain. The CDR3 extends over 14 amino acids. Trimming removed 0 bases at V and 3 bases at J, with 5 bases between. Germline CDR1 and CDR2: MNHEY and SVGEGT. The CDR3 region has the DNA TGTGCCAGCAGTTACTCTCGGTACACCGGGGAGCTGTTTTTT. Translation: CASSYSRYTGELFF.

This clone was detected ten times or more. The genes are TRBV7-9 and TRBJ2-1, with D maybe TRBD1 (6 bases). Germline lookup yields CDR1 SEHNR and CDR2 FQNEAQ (reference sequence). This CDR3 is 16 amino acids long. V lost 5 bases to trimming and J lost 0 bases, with 14 bases between them. The CDR3 sequence is CASSKTGRSSYNEQFF. The CDR3 DNA reads as TGTGCCAGCAGCAAGACAGGACGTAGCTCCTACAATGAGCAGTTCTTC.

V is TRBV6-5 and J is TRBJ2-7; 7 bases align to TRBD2. Looked up from germline, CDR1 is MNHEY and CDR2 is SVGAGI. V shed 7 bases and J 4 bases; nucleotides not matched to a gene: 10. The CDR3 is made up of 14 amino acids. In nucleotides, the CDR3 is TGTGCCAGCACTCGCTCCCGGGGGGATTACGAGCAGTACTTC. Encoded protein: CASTRSRGDYEQYF.

The V gene is TRBV19, the J gene TRBJ1-5, with a weak D call TRBD1 (5 bases). The germline V gene has CDR1 LNHDA and CDR2 SQIVND (reference sequence). The V end lost 7 bases, the J end lost 7 bases, and 20 bases lay between the germline ends. CDR3 size: 15 residues. The CDR3 DNA follows: TGTGCCAGTACCGCAGACGTGGTTAAGGGGCAGCCCCAGCATTTT. Translated: CASTADVVKGQPQHF.

The chain is built from TRBV4-2 and TRBJ2-1, with 12 bases lining up with TRBD2. V lost 1 base and J lost 4; bases outside the gene matches: 2. This CDR3 region has 16 residues. In germline, CDR1 is LGHNA, CDR2 YNFKEQ. In DNA, the CDR3 is TGTGCCAGCAGCCAAGCAACTAGCGGGGGGTACAATGAGCAGTTCTTC. This sequence encodes CASSQATSGGYNEQFF.

V gene TRBV5-6 combines with J gene TRBJ2-1; 14 positions agree with TRBD2. This CDR3 is built from 16 residues. V gave up 0 bases and J gave up 7 bases; unmatched junction bases: 3. Germline V gene lookup returns CDR1 SGHDT and CDR2 YYEEEE. CDR3 amino acids: CASSLGLAGGLNEQFF. For the CDR3, the DNA is TGTGCCAGCAGCTTGGGACTAGCGGGGGGGCTTAATGAGCAGTTCTTC.

The chain uses TRBV24-1 and TRBJ1-6; 10 positions agree with TRBD1. There are 16 residues in the CDR3. The V segment lost 4 bases and the J segment 7 bases; nucleotides outside the gene matches: 6. The germline gives CDR1 KGHDR, CDR2 SFDVKD. CDR3 amino acids: CATSEHDRGRNSPLHF. The CDR3 nucleotides read TGTGCCACCAGTGAGCATGACAGGGGGCGGAATTCACCCCTCCACTTT.

This clone was observed once. The chain links TRBV19 to TRBJ1-1; no clear D. Trimming pared 7 bases from V and 2 bases from J, leaving 17 bases between. The germline CDR1 and CDR2 sequences are LNHDA and SQIVND (reference sequence). There are 15 residues in the CDR3. CDR3 sequence reads: CASIPLGGINTEAFF. CDR3 in DNA: TGTGCCAGTATTCCCCTGGGCGGGATCAACACTGAAGCTTTCTTT.